These T cell receptor beta chains were read from a single sample in a study of blood T cell repertoires in COVID-19. The data were produced by immunoSEQ multiplex PCR, yet TCRdb's version contains in-frame clones alone and is incomplete. The sample consists of about 45,000 clones, approximately 90% of them appearing once. Sequenced material: peripheral blood. The receptor set was obtained from a woman of 80 years or more with active COVID-19. CDR3s include the opening cysteine and the closing phenylalanine or tryptophan. A D gene is named only where the DNA matches it firmly. A clone size is listed for some rows: how often the clone was seen (once, few, many), or a class if it is expanded.

d_gene: TRBD2; j_gene: TRBJ2-1; abundance: .; v_gene: TRBV30; CDR3aa: CAWSHGGGYNEQFF; CDR3nt: TGTGCCTGGAGTCACGGGGGAGGGTACAATGAGCAGTTCTTC
d_gene: .; j_gene: TRBJ2-1; abundance: .; v_gene: TRBV5-6; CDR3aa: CASSFRDKPSSYNEQFF; CDR3nt: TGTGCCAGCAGCTTTCGTGACAAACCCAGCTCCTACAATGAGCAGTTCTTC
d_gene: TRBD1; j_gene: TRBJ2-7; abundance: .; v_gene: TRBV7-6; CDR3aa: CASSLEGTGVREQYF; CDR3nt: TGTGCCAGCAGCTTAGAGGGGACAGGGGTACGCGAGCAGTACTTC
d_gene: TRBD1; j_gene: TRBJ1-2; abundance: .; v_gene: TRBV5-1; CDR3aa: CASSPRLQGTAGGYTF; CDR3nt: TGCGCCAGCAGCCCCCGATTACAGGGGACTGCAGGGGGCTACACCTTC
d_gene: .; j_gene: TRBJ1-5; abundance: .; v_gene: TRBV3-1/TRBV3-2; CDR3aa: CASSQDSRGNQPQHF; CDR3nt: TGTGCCAGCAGCCAAGATTCCAGGGGCAATCAGCCCCAGCATTTT
d_gene: TRBD2; j_gene: TRBJ2-1; abundance: once; v_gene: TRBV6-6; CDR3aa: CASSYVLAGHYNEQFF; CDR3nt: TGTGCCAGCAGTTACGTCCTAGCGGGACATTACAATGAGCAGTTCTTC
d_gene: .; j_gene: TRBJ2-2; abundance: .; v_gene: TRBV7-2; CDR3aa: CASSQGGAGELFF; CDR3nt: TGTGCCAGCAGCCAGGGGGGAGCCGGGGAGCTGTTTTTT
d_gene: TRBD2; j_gene: TRBJ2-1; abundance: .; v_gene: TRBV14; CDR3aa: CASSQGGWVYEQFF; CDR3nt: TGTGCCAGCAGCCAGGGGGGGTGGGTCTATGAGCAGTTCTTC
d_gene: .; j_gene: TRBJ2-5; abundance: .; v_gene: TRBV5-1; CDR3aa: CASSSGGGGETQYF; CDR3nt: TGCGCCAGCAGCTCCGGGGGCGGGGGAGAGACCCAGTACTTC
d_gene: .; j_gene: TRBJ2-2; abundance: .; v_gene: TRBV6-5; CDR3aa: CASSYWGRGTGELFF; CDR3nt: TGTGCCAGCAGTTACTGGGGAAGGGGCACCGGGGAGCTGTTTTTT
d_gene: .; j_gene: TRBJ1-5; abundance: .; v_gene: TRBV7-2; CDR3aa: CASSLGPQSNQPQHF; CDR3nt: TGTGCCAGCAGCTTAGGCCCCCAGAGCAATCAGCCCCAGCATTTT
d_gene: TRBD2; j_gene: TRBJ2-7; abundance: .; v_gene: TRBV28; CDR3aa: CASSVTPHGGSYEQYF; CDR3nt: TGTGCCAGCAGTGTAACCCCACACGGGGGGTCCTACGAGCAGTACTTC
d_gene: .; j_gene: TRBJ1-5; abundance: .; v_gene: TRBV24-1; CDR3aa: CATSPGSVSNQPQHF; CDR3nt: TGTGCCACCAGTCCAGGGTCGGTAAGCAATCAGCCCCAGCATTTT
d_gene: .; j_gene: TRBJ2-2; abundance: .; v_gene: TRBV24-1; CDR3aa: CATSDLIANTGELFF; CDR3nt: TGTGCCACCAGTGATTTGATCGCGAACACCGGGGAGCTGTTTTTT
d_gene: TRBD1; j_gene: TRBJ2-2; abundance: .; v_gene: TRBV28; CDR3aa: CASSSGQGAGLRTGELFF; CDR3nt: TGTGCCAGCAGTTCCGGACAGGGGGCGGGTCTTCGCACCGGGGAGCTGTTTTTT
d_gene: TRBD1; j_gene: TRBJ1-5; abundance: .; v_gene: TRBV28; CDR3aa: CASSRDRANQPQHF; CDR3nt: TGTGCCAGCAGCAGGGACAGGGCTAATCAGCCCCAGCATTTT
d_gene: .; j_gene: TRBJ2-1; abundance: .; v_gene: TRBV6-2/TRBV6-3; CDR3aa: CASSTTTSSYNEQFF; CDR3nt: TGTGCCAGCAGTACGACTACGAGCTCCTACAATGAGCAGTTCTTC
d_gene: TRBD1; j_gene: TRBJ2-7; abundance: .; v_gene: TRBV6-2/TRBV6-3; CDR3aa: CASSYWSTGVYEQYF; CDR3nt: TGTGCCAGCAGTTACTGGTCCACAGGGGTATACGAGCAGTACTTC
d_gene: .; j_gene: TRBJ2-1; abundance: .; v_gene: TRBV24-1; CDR3aa: CATRGTDYNEQFF; CDR3nt: TGTGCCACCAGGGGGACTGACTACAATGAGCAGTTCTTC
d_gene: TRBD2; j_gene: TRBJ2-7; abundance: once; v_gene: TRBV28; CDR3aa: CASSSIHTSGPTGEQYF; CDR3nt: TGTGCCAGCAGTTCCATCCACACTAGCGGTCCCACGGGGGAGCAGTACTTC
d_gene: .; j_gene: TRBJ2-2; abundance: .; v_gene: TRBV11-2; CDR3aa: CASSLQGGYTGELFF; CDR3nt: TGTGCCAGCAGCCTACAGGGAGGGTACACCGGGGAGCTGTTTTTT
d_gene: .; j_gene: TRBJ2-7; abundance: .; v_gene: TRBV28; CDR3aa: CASSSRAPSSYEQYF; CDR3nt: TGTGCCAGCAGTTCCAGGGCCCCAAGCTCCTACGAGCAGTACTTC
d_gene: TRBD1; j_gene: TRBJ1-2; abundance: .; v_gene: TRBV6-5; CDR3aa: CASRRRGLVYGYTF; CDR3nt: TGTGCCAGCAGGCGCAGGGGGCTTGTCTATGGCTACACCTTC
d_gene: .; j_gene: TRBJ1-1; abundance: .; v_gene: TRBV29-1; CDR3aa: CSVAQGDTEAFF; CDR3nt: TGCAGCGTTGCACAGGGAGACACTGAAGCTTTCTTT
d_gene: .; j_gene: TRBJ1-1; abundance: few; v_gene: TRBV4-3; CDR3aa: CASSQDPQREAFF; CDR3nt: TGCGCCAGCAGCCAAGACCCCCAGCGCGAAGCTTTCTTT
d_gene: TRBD1; j_gene: TRBJ2-2; abundance: .; v_gene: TRBV30; CDR3aa: CAWRLTGTYNTGELFF; CDR3nt: TGTGCCTGGAGGTTGACAGGGACCTACAACACCGGGGAGCTGTTTTTT
d_gene: .; j_gene: TRBJ1-5; abundance: .; v_gene: TRBV5-6; CDR3aa: CASSPWVGRGDQPQHF; CDR3nt: TGTGCCAGCAGCCCTTGGGTGGGCAGGGGCGATCAGCCCCAGCATTTT
d_gene: .; j_gene: TRBJ2-5; abundance: .; v_gene: TRBV25-1; CDR3aa: CASSETGTFVGKTQYF; CDR3nt: TGTGCCAGCAGTGAAACCGGGACTTTCGTTGGGAAGACCCAGTACTTC
d_gene: TRBD2; j_gene: TRBJ2-3; abundance: .; v_gene: TRBV7-9; CDR3aa: CASSLGNPVAGRTDTQYF; CDR3nt: TGTGCCAGCAGCTTAGGGAACCCCGTAGCGGGGCGCACAGATACGCAGTATTTT
d_gene: TRBD1; j_gene: TRBJ2-1; abundance: .; v_gene: TRBV29-1; CDR3aa: CSAKDRASSYNEQFF; CDR3nt: TGCAGCGCAAAAGACAGGGCAAGCTCCTACAATGAGCAGTTCTTC
d_gene: TRBD1; j_gene: TRBJ1-2; abundance: .; v_gene: TRBV7-2; CDR3aa: CASSSDTPGTGNYGYTF; CDR3nt: TGTGCCAGCAGCTCAGATACCCCCGGGACAGGGAACTATGGCTACACCTTC
d_gene: .; j_gene: TRBJ2-7; abundance: .; v_gene: TRBV15; CDR3aa: CATSRELAAQSYEQYF; CDR3nt: TGTGCCACCAGCAGAGAGCTGGCAGCGCAGTCCTACGAGCAGTACTTC
d_gene: .; j_gene: TRBJ1-1; abundance: .; v_gene: TRBV29-1; CDR3aa: CSVGAGQEAFF; CDR3nt: TGCAGCGTGGGGGCCGGACAAGAAGCTTTCTTT
d_gene: TRBD1; j_gene: TRBJ2-1; abundance: .; v_gene: TRBV7-2; CDR3aa: CASSLARGTHNEQFF; CDR3nt: TGTGCCAGCAGCTTAGCCAGGGGGACACACAATGAGCAGTTCTTC
d_gene: .; j_gene: TRBJ2-3; abundance: .; v_gene: TRBV6-1; CDR3aa: CASSELQETDTQYF; CDR3nt: TGTGCCAGCAGTGAATTGCAGGAAACAGATACGCAGTATTTT
d_gene: .; j_gene: TRBJ1-1; abundance: .; v_gene: TRBV6-2/TRBV6-3; CDR3aa: CASSYPTGNTEAFF; CDR3nt: TGTGCCAGCAGTTACCCGACAGGGAACACTGAAGCTTTCTTT
d_gene: TRBD1; j_gene: TRBJ1-5; abundance: .; v_gene: TRBV30; CDR3aa: CAWGTGNNQPQHF; CDR3nt: TGTGCCTGGGGGACAGGGAACAATCAGCCCCAGCATTTT
d_gene: .; j_gene: TRBJ2-7; abundance: .; v_gene: TRBV28; CDR3aa: CASSSPTRGEQYF; CDR3nt: TGTGCCAGCAGTTCCCCGACCCGGGGGGAGCAGTACTTC
d_gene: .; j_gene: TRBJ2-6; abundance: .; v_gene: TRBV6-2/TRBV6-3; CDR3aa: CASSYPPGRVVTGANVLTF; CDR3nt: TGTGCCAGCAGTTACCCGCCAGGGCGCGTCGTCACTGGGGCCAACGTCCTGACTTTC
d_gene: .; j_gene: TRBJ1-1; abundance: .; v_gene: TRBV6-2/TRBV6-3; CDR3aa: CASSPLQQRGTFF; CDR3nt: TGTGCCAGCAGCCCCCTCCAGCAAAGGGGGACTTTCTTT
d_gene: TRBD2; j_gene: TRBJ2-1; abundance: once; v_gene: TRBV28; CDR3aa: CASSLGGGSGGYEQFF; CDR3nt: TGTGCCAGCAGTTTAGGGGGAGGTAGCGGGGGATATGAGCAGTTCTTC
d_gene: TRBD1; j_gene: TRBJ1-2; abundance: .; v_gene: TRBV11-2; CDR3aa: CASSRDRDPANYGYTF; CDR3nt: TGTGCCAGCAGCCGGGACAGGGACCCCGCTAACTATGGCTACACCTTC
d_gene: .; j_gene: TRBJ2-7; abundance: .; v_gene: TRBV19; CDR3aa: CASSIATRGSSYEQYF; CDR3nt: TGTGCCAGTAGTATAGCCACCCGAGGCAGCTCCTACGAGCAGTACTTC
d_gene: TRBD1; j_gene: TRBJ1-5; abundance: .; v_gene: TRBV4-1; CDR3aa: CASSQGSGGVQPQHF; CDR3nt: TGCGCCAGCAGCCAAGGATCAGGGGGCGTTCAGCCCCAGCATTTT
d_gene: .; j_gene: TRBJ2-1; abundance: few; v_gene: TRBV4-2; CDR3aa: CASSQRISPGFDEQFF; CDR3nt: TGTGCCAGCAGCCAAAGAATCTCCCCAGGGTTCGATGAGCAGTTCTTC
d_gene: .; j_gene: TRBJ1-2; abundance: .; v_gene: TRBV15; CDR3aa: CATNNYNGVYGYTF; CDR3nt: TGTGCCACCAACAACTATAACGGGGTGTATGGCTACACCTTC
d_gene: TRBD2; j_gene: TRBJ2-1; abundance: .; v_gene: TRBV5-1; CDR3aa: CASSFGGGKPNEQFF; CDR3nt: TGCGCCAGCAGCTTTGGCGGGGGGAAGCCCAATGAGCAGTTCTTC
d_gene: .; j_gene: TRBJ2-7; abundance: .; v_gene: TRBV19; CDR3aa: CASSIEGGNRNEQYF; CDR3nt: TGTGCCAGTAGTATAGAAGGAGGGAATCGTAACGAGCAGTACTTC
d_gene: .; j_gene: TRBJ2-2; abundance: .; v_gene: TRBV5-1; CDR3aa: CASKEQGGPGELFF; CDR3nt: TGCGCCAGCAAAGAACAGGGTGGACCGGGGGAGCTGTTTTTT
d_gene: .; j_gene: TRBJ1-5; abundance: few; v_gene: TRBV4-3; CDR3aa: CASSQGGQPNQPQHF; CDR3nt: TGCGCCAGCAGCCAAGGCGGACAGCCCAATCAGCCCCAGCATTTT
d_gene: .; j_gene: TRBJ2-2; abundance: .; v_gene: TRBV7-2; CDR3aa: CASSSNFGELFF; CDR3nt: TGTGCCAGCAGCTCCAACTTCGGGGAGCTGTTTTTT
d_gene: TRBD2; j_gene: TRBJ2-7; abundance: .; v_gene: TRBV28; CDR3aa: CASSLSGGAREQYF; CDR3nt: TGTGCCAGCAGCCTTAGCGGGGGGGCGCGGGAGCAGTACTTC
d_gene: TRBD2; j_gene: TRBJ2-1; abundance: .; v_gene: TRBV4-1; CDR3aa: CASSQTAAPGTSQFF; CDR3nt: TGCGCCAGCAGCCAAACCGCGGCCCCTGGGACTAGCCAGTTCTTC
d_gene: .; j_gene: TRBJ1-2; abundance: .; v_gene: TRBV6-5; CDR3aa: CASTSAYRGYGYTF; CDR3nt: TGTGCCAGCACGTCCGCCTACCGAGGCTATGGCTACACCTTC
d_gene: .; j_gene: TRBJ1-1; abundance: .; v_gene: TRBV25-1; CDR3aa: CASSSVGRGTEAFF; CDR3nt: TGTGCCAGCAGTTCTGTGGGCCGGGGCACTGAAGCTTTCTTT
d_gene: .; j_gene: TRBJ1-2; abundance: .; v_gene: TRBV29-1; CDR3aa: CSVVTGSHGYTF; CDR3nt: TGCAGCGTTGTGACGGGTAGTCATGGCTACACCTTC
d_gene: TRBD1; j_gene: TRBJ1-2; abundance: .; v_gene: TRBV19; CDR3aa: CASSITGTGGPRYGYTF; CDR3nt: TGTGCCAGTAGTATCACCGGGACAGGGGGACCGCGCTATGGCTACACCTTC
d_gene: .; j_gene: TRBJ1-5; abundance: .; v_gene: TRBV18; CDR3aa: CASSPGVQPQHF; CDR3nt: TGTGCCAGCTCACCGGGCGTACAGCCCCAGCATTTT
d_gene: TRBD1; j_gene: TRBJ2-4; abundance: .; v_gene: TRBV3-1/TRBV3-2; CDR3aa: CASSQDRGQALAKNIQYF; CDR3nt: TGTGCCAGCAGCCAAGATCGGGGACAGGCACTAGCCAAAAACATTCAGTACTTC